This T cell receptor beta chain was recovered during a study of Ad26.COV2.S vaccination and SARS-CoV-2 variants. Clones were sequenced by immunoSEQ multiplex PCR, and TCRdb holds only the in-frame ones, with some missing. The table shows about 350,000 clones, with approximately 86% occurring only once. Documented treatment: around 19 received Ad26.COV2.S at low or high dose, single or two shots; roughly five received placebo; per-sample allocation not given. Sampling was done on day 63 after the first vaccine or placebo injection. The source material was peripheral blood, sampled in a trial of Ad26.COV2.S vaccine versus placebo. The clonotype was recovered from a person between 18 and 60 years old who received the Ad26.COV2.S COVID-19 vaccine or a placebo.

CDR3 in DNA: TGTGCCAGCAGTTACTCGGAGGGGGGAGCGAACACTGAAGCTTTCTTT. This sequence encodes CASSYSEGGANTEAFF. The gene calls are TRBV6-6 and TRBJ1-1; TRBD1 is a possible D gene (6 bases). In germline, CDR1 is MNHNY, CDR2 SVGAGI (reference sequence). This CDR3 has 16 amino acids. V dropped 0 bases and J dropped 1 base, with 12 bases sitting between them.